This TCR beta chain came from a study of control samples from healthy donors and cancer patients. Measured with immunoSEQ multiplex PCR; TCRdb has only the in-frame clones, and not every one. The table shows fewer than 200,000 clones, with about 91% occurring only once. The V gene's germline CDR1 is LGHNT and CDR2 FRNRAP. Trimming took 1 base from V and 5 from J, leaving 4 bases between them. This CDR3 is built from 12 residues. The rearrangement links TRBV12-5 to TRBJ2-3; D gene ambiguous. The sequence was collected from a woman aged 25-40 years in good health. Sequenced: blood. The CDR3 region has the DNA TGTGCTAGTGGTTTGGGTGGAGATACGCAGTATTTT. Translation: CASGLGGDTQYF. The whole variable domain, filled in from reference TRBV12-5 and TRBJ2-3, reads DARVTQTPRHKVTEMGQEVTMRCQPILGHNTVFWYRQTMMQGLELLAYFRNRAPLDDSGMPKDRFSAEMPDATLATLKIQPSEPRDSAVYFCASGLGGDTQYFGPGTRLTVL.